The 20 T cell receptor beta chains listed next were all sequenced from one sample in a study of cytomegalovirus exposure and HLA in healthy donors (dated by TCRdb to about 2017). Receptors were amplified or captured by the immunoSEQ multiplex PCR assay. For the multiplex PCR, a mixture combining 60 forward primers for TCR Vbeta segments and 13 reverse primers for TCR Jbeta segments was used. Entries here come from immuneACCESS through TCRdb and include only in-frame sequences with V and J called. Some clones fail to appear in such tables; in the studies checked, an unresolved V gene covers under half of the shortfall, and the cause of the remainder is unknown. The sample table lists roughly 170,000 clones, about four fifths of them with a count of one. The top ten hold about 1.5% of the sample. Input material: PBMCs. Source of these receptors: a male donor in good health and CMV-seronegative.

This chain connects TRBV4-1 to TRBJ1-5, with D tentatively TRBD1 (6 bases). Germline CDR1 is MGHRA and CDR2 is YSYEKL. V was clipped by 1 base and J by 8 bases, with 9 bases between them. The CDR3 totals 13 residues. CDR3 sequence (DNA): TGCGCCAGCAGCCAAGGGGGGCGTGAGCCCCAGCATTTT. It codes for CASSQGGREPQHF.

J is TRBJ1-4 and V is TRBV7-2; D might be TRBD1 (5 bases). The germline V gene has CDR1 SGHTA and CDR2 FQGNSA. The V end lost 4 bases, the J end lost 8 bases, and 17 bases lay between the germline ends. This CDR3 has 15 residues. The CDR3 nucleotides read TGTGCCAGCAGCTCGACGGGGGGAGTTAACGAAAAACTGTTTTTT. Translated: CASSSTGGVNEKLFF.

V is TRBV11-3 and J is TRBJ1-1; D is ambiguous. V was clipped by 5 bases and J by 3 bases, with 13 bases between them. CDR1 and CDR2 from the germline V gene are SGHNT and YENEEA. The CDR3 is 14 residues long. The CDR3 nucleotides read TGTGCCAGCAGCGAAAATCAGATGGACACTGAAGCTTTCTTT. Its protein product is CASSENQMDTEAFF.

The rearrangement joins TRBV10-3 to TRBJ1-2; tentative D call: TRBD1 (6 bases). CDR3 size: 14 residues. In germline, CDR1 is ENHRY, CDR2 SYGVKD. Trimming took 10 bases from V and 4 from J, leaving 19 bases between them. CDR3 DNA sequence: TGTGCCACCCTGCCCCGGGGGGCCGGCTATGGCTACACCTTC. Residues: CATLPRGAGYGYTF.

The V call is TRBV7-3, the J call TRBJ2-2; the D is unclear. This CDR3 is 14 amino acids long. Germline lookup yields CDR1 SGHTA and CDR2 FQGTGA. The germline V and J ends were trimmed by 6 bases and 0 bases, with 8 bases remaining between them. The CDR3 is CASSPNSNTGELFF. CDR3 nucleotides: TGTGCCAGCAGTCCCAATTCGAACACCGGGGAGCTGTTTTTT. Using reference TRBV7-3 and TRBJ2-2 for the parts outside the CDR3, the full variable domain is GAGVSQTPSNKVTEKGKYVELRCDPISGHTALYWYRQSLGQGPEFLIYFQGTGAADDSGLPNDRFFAVRPEGSVSTLKIQRTERGDSAVYLCASSPNSNTGELFFGEGSRLTVL.

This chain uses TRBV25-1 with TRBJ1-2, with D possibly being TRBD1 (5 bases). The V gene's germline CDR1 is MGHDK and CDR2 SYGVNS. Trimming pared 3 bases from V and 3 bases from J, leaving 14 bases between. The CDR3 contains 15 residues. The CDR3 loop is CASSDPPRADYGYTF. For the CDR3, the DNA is TGTGCCAGCAGTGATCCCCCCAGGGCCGACTATGGCTACACCTTC.

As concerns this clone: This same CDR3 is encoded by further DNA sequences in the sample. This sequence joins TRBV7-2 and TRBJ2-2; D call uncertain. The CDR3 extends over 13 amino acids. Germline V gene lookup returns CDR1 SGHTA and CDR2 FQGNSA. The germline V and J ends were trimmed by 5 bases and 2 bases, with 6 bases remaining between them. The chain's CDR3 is CASSASNTGELFF. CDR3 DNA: TGTGCCAGCAGCGCGTCCAACACCGGGGAGCTGTTTTTT. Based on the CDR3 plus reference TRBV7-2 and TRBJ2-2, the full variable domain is GAGVSQSPSNKVTEKGKDVELRCDPISGHTALYWYRQSLGQGLEFLIYFQGNSAPDKSGLPSDRFSAERTGGSVSTLTIQRTQQEDSAVYLCASSASNTGELFFGEGSRLTVL.

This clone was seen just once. For the CDR3, the DNA is TGTGCCAGCAGTTACTCGAACGGCGAGCAGTACTTC. Translation: CASSYSNGEQYF. V usage is TRBV6-5 and J usage is TRBJ2-7; no reliable D call. The CDR3 sequence is 12 residues long. Trimming removed 0 bases from V and 6 bases from J, with 6 bases in between. Germline V CDR1 and CDR2: MNHEY, SVGAGI.

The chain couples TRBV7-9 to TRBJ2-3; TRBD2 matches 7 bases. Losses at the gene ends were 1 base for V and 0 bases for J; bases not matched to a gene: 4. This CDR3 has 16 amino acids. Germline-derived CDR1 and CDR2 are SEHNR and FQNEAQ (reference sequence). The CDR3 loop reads CASSLGLAASTDTQYF. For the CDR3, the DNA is TGTGCCAGCAGCTTAGGCCTAGCGGCTAGCACAGATACGCAGTATTTT.

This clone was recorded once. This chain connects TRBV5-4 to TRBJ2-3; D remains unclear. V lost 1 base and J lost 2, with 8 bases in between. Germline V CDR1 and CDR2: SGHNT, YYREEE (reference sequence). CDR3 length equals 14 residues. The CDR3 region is CASSLRPYTDTQYF. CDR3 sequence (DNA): TGTGCCAGCAGCTTGCGCCCCTACACAGATACGCAGTATTTT.

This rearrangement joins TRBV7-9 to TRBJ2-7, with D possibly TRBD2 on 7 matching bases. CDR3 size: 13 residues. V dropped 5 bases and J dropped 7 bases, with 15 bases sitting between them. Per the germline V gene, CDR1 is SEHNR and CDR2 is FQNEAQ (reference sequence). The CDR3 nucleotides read TGTGCCAGCAGCGTAGAGGGGGGGCGGGAGCAGTACTTC. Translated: CASSVEGGREQYF.

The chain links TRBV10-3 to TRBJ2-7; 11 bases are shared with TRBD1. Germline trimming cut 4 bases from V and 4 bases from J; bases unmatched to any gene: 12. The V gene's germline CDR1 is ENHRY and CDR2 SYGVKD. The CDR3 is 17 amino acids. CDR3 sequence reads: CAISGGAGQGARYEQYF. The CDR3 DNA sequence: TGTGCCATCAGTGGGGGGGCAGGACAGGGGGCGCGGTACGAGCAGTACTTC.

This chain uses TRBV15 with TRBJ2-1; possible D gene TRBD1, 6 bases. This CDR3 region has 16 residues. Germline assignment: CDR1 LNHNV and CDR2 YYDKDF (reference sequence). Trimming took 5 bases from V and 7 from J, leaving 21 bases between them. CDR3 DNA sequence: TGTGCCACCAGCCCCCAACAGGGAAGTCTTGGGAATGAGCAGTTCTTC. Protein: CATSPQQGSLGNEQFF.

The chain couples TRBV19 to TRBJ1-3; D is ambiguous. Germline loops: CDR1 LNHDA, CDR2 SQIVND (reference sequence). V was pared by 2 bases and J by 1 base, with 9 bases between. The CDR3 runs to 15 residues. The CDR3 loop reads CASSIIGFSGNTIYF. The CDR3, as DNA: TGTGCCAGTAGTATAATCGGGTTTTCTGGAAACACCATATATTTT.

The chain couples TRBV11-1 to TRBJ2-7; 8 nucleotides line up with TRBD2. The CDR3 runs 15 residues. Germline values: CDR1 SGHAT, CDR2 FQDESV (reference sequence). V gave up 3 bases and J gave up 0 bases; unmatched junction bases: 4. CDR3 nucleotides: TGTGCCAGCAGCTTCCGGGGGGGCGACTCCTACGAGCAGTACTTC. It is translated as CASSFRGGDSYEQYF.

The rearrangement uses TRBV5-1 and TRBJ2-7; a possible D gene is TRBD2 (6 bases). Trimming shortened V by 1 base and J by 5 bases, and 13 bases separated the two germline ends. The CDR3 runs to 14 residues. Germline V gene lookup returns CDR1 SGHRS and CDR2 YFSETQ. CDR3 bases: TGCGCCAGCAGCTTGACGGGAGCCAGCGACGAGCAGTACTTC. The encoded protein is CASSLTGASDEQYF.

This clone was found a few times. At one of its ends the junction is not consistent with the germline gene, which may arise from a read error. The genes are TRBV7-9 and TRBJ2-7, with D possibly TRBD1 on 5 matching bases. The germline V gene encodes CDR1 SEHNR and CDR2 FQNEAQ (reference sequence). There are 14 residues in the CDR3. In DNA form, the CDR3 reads TGTTCCAGCAGCCCAGGGTCTGCGTCCCTCGAGCAGTACTTC. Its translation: CSSSPGSASLEQYF.

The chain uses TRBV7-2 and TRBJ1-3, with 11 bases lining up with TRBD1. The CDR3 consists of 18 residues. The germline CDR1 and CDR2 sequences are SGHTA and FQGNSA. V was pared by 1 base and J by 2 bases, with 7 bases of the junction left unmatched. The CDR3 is CASSLVLGQGAPGNTIYF. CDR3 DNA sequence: TGTGCCAGCAGCTTAGTGCTTGGACAGGGGGCGCCTGGAAACACCATATATTTT. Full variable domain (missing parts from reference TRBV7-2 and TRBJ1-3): GAGVSQSPSNKVTEKGKDVELRCDPISGHTALYWYRQSLGQGLEFLIYFQGNSAPDKSGLPSDRFSAERTGGSVSTLTIQRTQQEDSAVYLCASSLVLGQGAPGNTIYFGEGSWLTVV.

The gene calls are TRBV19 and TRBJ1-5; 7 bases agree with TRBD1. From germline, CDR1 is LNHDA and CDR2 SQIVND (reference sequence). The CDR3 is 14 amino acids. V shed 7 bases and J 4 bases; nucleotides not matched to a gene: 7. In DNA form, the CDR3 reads TGTGCCAGTACGACCGACAGGGTTAATCAGCCCCAGCATTTT. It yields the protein CASTTDRVNQPQHF.

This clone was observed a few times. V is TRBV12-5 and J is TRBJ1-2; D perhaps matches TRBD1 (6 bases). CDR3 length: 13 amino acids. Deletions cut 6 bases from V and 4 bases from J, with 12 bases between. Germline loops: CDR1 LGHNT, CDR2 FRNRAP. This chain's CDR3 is CASGVLQGYGYTF. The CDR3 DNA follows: TGTGCTAGTGGGGTTCTACAGGGCTATGGCTACACCTTC.